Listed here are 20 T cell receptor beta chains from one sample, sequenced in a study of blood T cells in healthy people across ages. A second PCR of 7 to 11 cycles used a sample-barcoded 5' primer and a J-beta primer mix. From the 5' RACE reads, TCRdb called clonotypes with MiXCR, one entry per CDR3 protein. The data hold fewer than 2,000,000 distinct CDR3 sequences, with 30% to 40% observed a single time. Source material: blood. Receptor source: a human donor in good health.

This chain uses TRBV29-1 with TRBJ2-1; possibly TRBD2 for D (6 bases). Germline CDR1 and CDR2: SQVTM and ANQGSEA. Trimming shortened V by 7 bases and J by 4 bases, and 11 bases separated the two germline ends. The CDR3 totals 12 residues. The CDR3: CSGDREYNEQFF. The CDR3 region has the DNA TGCAGCGGTGATCGGGAGTACAATGAGCAGTTCTTC.

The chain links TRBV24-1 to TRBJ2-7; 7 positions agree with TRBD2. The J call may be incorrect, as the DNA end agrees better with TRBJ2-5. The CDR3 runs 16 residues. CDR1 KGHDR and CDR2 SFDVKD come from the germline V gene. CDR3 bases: TGTGCCACCTCGGATCCCAGCGGGGCTCAAAAAGAGACCCAGTACTTC. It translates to CATSDPSGAQKETQYF.

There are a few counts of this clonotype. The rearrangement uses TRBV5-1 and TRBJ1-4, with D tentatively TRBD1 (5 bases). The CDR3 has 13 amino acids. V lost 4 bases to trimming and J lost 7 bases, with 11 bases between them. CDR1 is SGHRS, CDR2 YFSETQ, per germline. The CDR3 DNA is TGCGCCAGCAGCCGGGACGGGAGTGAAAAACTGTTTTTT. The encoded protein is CASSRDGSEKLFF.

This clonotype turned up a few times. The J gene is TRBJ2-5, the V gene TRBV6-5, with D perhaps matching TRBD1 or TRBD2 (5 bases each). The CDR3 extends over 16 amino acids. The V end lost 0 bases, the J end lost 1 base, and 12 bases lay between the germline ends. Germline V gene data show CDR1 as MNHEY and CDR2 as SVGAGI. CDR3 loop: CASSYSAGTLQETQYF. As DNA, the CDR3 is TGTGCCAGCAGTTACTCCGCAGGGACCCTCCAAGAGACCCAGTACTTC.

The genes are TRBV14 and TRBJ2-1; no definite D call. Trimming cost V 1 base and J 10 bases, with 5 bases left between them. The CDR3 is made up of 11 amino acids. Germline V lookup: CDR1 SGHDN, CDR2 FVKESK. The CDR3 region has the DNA TGTGCCAGCAGCCAAGTCGAAGAGCAGTTCTTC. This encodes CASSQVEEQFF.

CDR3 sequence: CASSLTRQLEQYF. For the CDR3, the DNA is TGTGCCAGCAGCTTGACCCGACAGCTCGAGCAGTACTTC. The chain joins TRBV5-5 to TRBJ2-7; D possibly corresponds to TRBD1 (5 bases). Germline assignment: CDR1 SGHKS and CDR2 YYEKEE (reference sequence). The CDR3 sequence is 13 residues long. V was pared by 1 base and J by 6 bases, with 11 bases between.

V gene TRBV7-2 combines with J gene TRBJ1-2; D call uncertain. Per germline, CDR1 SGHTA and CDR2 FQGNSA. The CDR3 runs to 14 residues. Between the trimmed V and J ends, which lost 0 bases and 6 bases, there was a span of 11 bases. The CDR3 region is CASSLAHLEHGYTF. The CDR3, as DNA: TGTGCCAGCAGCTTAGCGCATTTAGAACATGGCTACACCTTC.

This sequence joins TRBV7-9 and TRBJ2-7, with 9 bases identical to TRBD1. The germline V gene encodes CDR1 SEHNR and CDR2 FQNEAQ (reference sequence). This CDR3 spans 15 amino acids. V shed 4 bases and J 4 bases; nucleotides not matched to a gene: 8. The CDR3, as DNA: TGTGCCAGCAGCTCGCTCCGGGACAGGGTGTACGAGCAGTACTTC. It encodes CASSSLRDRVYEQYF.

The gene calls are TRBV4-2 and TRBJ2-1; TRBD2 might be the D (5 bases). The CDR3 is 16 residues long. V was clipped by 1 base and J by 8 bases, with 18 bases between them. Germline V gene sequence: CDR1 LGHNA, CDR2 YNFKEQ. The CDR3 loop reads CASSQVISGEGYEQFF. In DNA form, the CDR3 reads TGTGCCAGCAGCCAAGTTATATCCGGGGAAGGGTATGAGCAGTTCTTC.

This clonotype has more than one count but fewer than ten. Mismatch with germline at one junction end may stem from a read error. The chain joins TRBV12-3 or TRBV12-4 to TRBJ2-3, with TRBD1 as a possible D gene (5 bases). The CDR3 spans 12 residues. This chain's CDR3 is CASSLGTGTQYF. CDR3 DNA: TGTGCCAGCAGTTTGGGCACAGGTACGCAGTATTTT.

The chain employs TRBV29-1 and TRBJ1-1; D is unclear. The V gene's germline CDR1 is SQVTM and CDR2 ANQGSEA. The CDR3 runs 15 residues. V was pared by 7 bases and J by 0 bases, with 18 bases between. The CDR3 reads CSGRGRGRLNTEAFF. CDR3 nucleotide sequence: TGCAGCGGGCGAGGTAGAGGACGGTTGAACACTGAAGCTTTCTTT.

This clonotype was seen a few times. DNA for the CDR3: TGTGCCAGCGGCACGGGTGGCGCAGATACGCAGTATTTT. Amino acids: CASGTGGADTQYF. The V gene is TRBV27, the J gene TRBJ2-3; D is undetermined. Germline V gene sequence: CDR1 MNHEY, CDR2 SMNVEV (reference sequence). V dropped 8 bases and J dropped 4 bases, with 13 bases sitting between them. This CDR3 comprises 13 residues.

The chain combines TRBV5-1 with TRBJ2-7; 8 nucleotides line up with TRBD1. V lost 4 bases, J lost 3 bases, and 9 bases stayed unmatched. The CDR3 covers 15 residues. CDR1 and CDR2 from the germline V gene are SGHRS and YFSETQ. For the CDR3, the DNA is TGCGCCAGCAGCCCCACAGGGGGGTCCCTCTACGAGCAGTACTTC. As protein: CASSPTGGSLYEQYF.

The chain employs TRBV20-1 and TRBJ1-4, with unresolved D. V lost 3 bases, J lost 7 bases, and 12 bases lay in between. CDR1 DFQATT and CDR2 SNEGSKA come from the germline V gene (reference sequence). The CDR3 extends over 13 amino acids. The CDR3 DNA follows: TGCAGTGCTAGCGGGCCAGAGGGTGAAAAACTGTTTTTT. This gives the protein CSASGPEGEKLFF.

The CDR3 loop reads CASSLGLPLATEAFF. The CDR3, as DNA: TGTGCCAGCAGCTTGGGACTTCCCCTGGCCACTGAAGCTTTCTTT. The rearrangement uses TRBV13 and TRBJ1-1, with D perhaps matching TRBD1 (5 bases). Germline CDR1 reads PRHDT; CDR2 reads FYEKMQ (reference sequence). CDR3 length equals 15 residues. Deletions cut 3 bases from V and 4 bases from J, with 15 bases between.

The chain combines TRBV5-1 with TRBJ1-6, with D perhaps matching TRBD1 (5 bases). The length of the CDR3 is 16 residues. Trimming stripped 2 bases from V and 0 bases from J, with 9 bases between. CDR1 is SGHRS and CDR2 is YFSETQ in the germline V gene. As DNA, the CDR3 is TGCGCCAGCAGCTTAAGGGGTGTCTCCTATAATTCACCCCTCCACTTT. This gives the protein CASSLRGVSYNSPLHF.

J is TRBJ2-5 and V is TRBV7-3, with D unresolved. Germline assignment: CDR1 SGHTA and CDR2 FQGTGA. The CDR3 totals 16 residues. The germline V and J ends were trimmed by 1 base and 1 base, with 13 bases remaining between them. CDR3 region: CASSLKWSIAQETQYF. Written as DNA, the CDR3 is TGTGCCAGCAGCTTAAAGTGGTCTATCGCCCAAGAGACCCAGTACTTC.

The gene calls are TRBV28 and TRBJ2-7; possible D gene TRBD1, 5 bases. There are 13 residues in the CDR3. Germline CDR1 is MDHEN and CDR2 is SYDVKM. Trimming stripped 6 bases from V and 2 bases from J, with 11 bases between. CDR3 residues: CASRPRGPYEQYF. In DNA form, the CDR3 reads TGTGCCAGCAGGCCTAGGGGCCCCTACGAGCAGTACTTC.

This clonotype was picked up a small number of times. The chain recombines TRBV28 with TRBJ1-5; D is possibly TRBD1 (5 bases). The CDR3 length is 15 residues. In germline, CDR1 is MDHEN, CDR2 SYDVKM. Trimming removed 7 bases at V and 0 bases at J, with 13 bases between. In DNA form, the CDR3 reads TGTGCCAGCACCATGGGGGGGATTAGCAATCAGCCCCAGCATTTT. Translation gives CASTMGGISNQPQHF.

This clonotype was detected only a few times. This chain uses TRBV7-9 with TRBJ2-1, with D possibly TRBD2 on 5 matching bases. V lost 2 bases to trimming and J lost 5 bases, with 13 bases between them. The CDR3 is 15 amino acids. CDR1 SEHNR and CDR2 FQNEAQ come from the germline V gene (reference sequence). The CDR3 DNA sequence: TGTGCCAGCAGCTTACGATCGACTATCCACAATGAGCAGTTCTTC. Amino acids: CASSLRSTIHNEQFF.